Below, 31 T cell receptor beta chains from the same sample are listed, as sequenced in a study of blood T cell repertoires in COVID-19. Sequencing was performed with immunoSEQ multiplex PCR; in TCRdb, only in-frame clones are kept and a portion is missing. This sample has roughly 200,000 clones; 88% occur once, and the top ten carry 5.5% to 7%. Input material: peripheral blood. The source of these receptors is a woman in her 40s who had recovered from COVID-19.

V usage is TRBV19 and J usage is TRBJ1-2, with D maybe TRBD1 (6 bases). The V gene lost 6 bases and the J gene lost 8 bases, with 13 bases spanning the gap. This CDR3 has 12 residues. Looked up from germline, CDR1 is LNHDA and CDR2 is SQIVND (reference sequence). The CDR3 protein is CASSNRDNGYTF. The DNA of the CDR3 is TGTGCCAGTAGCAACCGGGACAACGGCTACACCTTC.

This chain links TRBV6-5 with TRBJ2-1, with 8 bases matching TRBD2. The CDR3 has 14 amino acids. CDR1 and CDR2 from the germline V gene are MNHEY and SVGAGI. V was pared by 6 bases and J by 4 bases, with 5 bases of the junction left unmatched. Here the CDR3 reads CASSLAGLYNEQFF. CDR3 DNA sequence: TGTGCCAGCAGCCTAGCGGGCTTGTACAATGAGCAGTTCTTC.

In this sample, this clone turned up once. The genes are TRBV27 and TRBJ1-1; 9 bases are shared with TRBD1. Germline-derived CDR1 and CDR2 are MNHEY and SMNVEV (reference sequence). This CDR3 has 14 amino acids. After removal of 3 bases from V and 4 bases from J, the junction contained 3 bases not matched to a gene. The CDR3: CASSLDRGLTEAFF. The CDR3 DNA reads TGTGCCAGCAGTTTGGACAGGGGACTCACTGAAGCTTTCTTT.

The chain has TRBV27 and TRBJ1-1; D is undetermined. Trimming took off 0 bases at V and 8 bases at J, with 10 bases between the two ends. Germline V gene lookup returns CDR1 MNHEY and CDR2 SMNVEV (reference sequence). The CDR3 is 13 residues long. The CDR3 spells CASSLSRRREAFF. CDR3 DNA: TGTGCCAGCAGTTTATCTCGGAGGCGAGAAGCTTTCTTT.

The chain recombines TRBV27 with TRBJ1-5; D is perhaps TRBD1 (6 bases). V lost 3 bases, J lost 2 bases, and 11 bases lay in between. The CDR3 loop spans 15 amino acids. The germline V gene has CDR1 MNHEY and CDR2 SMNVEV (reference sequence). DNA for the CDR3: TGTGCCAGCAGTTTTGTACAGGGTGGCAATCAGCCCCAGCATTTT. This translates into CASSFVQGGNQPQHF.

This chain connects TRBV9 to TRBJ1-1, with 8 bases aligning to TRBD1. Germline CDR1 SGDLS, CDR2 YYNGEE. The CDR3 runs to 15 residues. V was clipped by 4 bases and J by 1 base; unmatched bases: 6. The CDR3 here is CASSPRQGTNTEAFF. The CDR3 nucleotides are TGTGCCAGCAGCCCCCGACAGGGGACGAACACTGAAGCTTTCTTT. The full variable domain, completed using reference TRBV9 and TRBJ1-1, is DSGVTQTPKHLITATGQRVTLRCSPRSGDLSVYWYQQSLDQGLQFLIQYYNGEERAKGNILERFSAQQFPDLHSELNLSSLELGDSALYFCASSPRQGTNTEAFFGQGTRLTVV.

V is TRBV5-1 and J is TRBJ2-7, with a tentative D call TRBD1 (6 bases). Germline V lookup: CDR1 SGHRS, CDR2 YFSETQ. CDR3 length equals 14 residues. V was trimmed by 1 base and J by 1 base, leaving 9 bases between them. In DNA form, the CDR3 reads TGCGCCAGCAGCTTGTCAACAGGGTCCTACGAGCAGTACTTC. Translating gives CASSLSTGSYEQYF.

The CDR3, as DNA: TGTGCCAGCAGCCAAGCAGGGGGGACCGGGGAGCTGTTTTTT. Protein product: CASSQAGGTGELFF. The V and J genes are TRBV3-1 (or the pseudogene TRBV3-2) and TRBJ2-2; TRBD1 might be the D (7 bases). The CDR3 has 14 amino acids. The V end lost 1 base, the J end lost 5 bases, and 8 bases lay between the germline ends. In germline, CDR1 is LGHDT, CDR2 YNNKEL (reference sequence).

The CDR3 DNA is TGTGCCATCAGTGACAGTCGGGGAACCTTAAAAGAGACCCAGTACTTC. This codes for CAISDSRGTLKETQYF. The chain combines TRBV10-3 with TRBJ2-5; possibly TRBD2 for D (5 bases). The V and J ends lost 3 bases and 3 bases respectively, with 17 bases between them. From germline, CDR1 is ENHRY and CDR2 SYGVKD. The CDR3 is 16 amino acids.

This clone was detected once. The chain couples TRBV4-2 to TRBJ2-5, with 13 bases lining up with TRBD2. J was trimmed by 5 bases and V by 1 base; bases with no gene match: 7. The germline V gene encodes CDR1 LGHNA and CDR2 YNFKEQ. The CDR3 loop spans 17 amino acids. CDR3 protein: CASSQGLWTSGSETQYF. In nucleotides, the CDR3 is TGTGCCAGCAGCCAAGGGTTATGGACTAGCGGGAGTGAGACCCAGTACTTC.

The genes are TRBV5-6 and TRBJ1-3; 10 bases match TRBD1. The CDR3 spans 13 residues. V dropped 2 bases and J dropped 8; count of bases not matched to a gene: 1. Germline CDR1 and CDR2: SGHDT and YYEEEE. CDR3 nucleotides: TGTGCCAGCAGCTTCGGGACAGGGGACACCATATATTTT. Translating gives CASSFGTGDTIYF.

This chain joins TRBV28 and TRBJ2-5; D is unresolved. V lost 1 base and J lost 0, with 6 bases in between. This CDR3 spans 14 amino acids. Germline CDR1 and CDR2: MDHEN and SYDVKM. The CDR3 DNA follows: TGTGCCAGCAGTTTATTAGTGTACCAAGAGACCCAGTACTTC. This sequence encodes CASSLLVYQETQYF.

This chain links TRBV5-1 with TRBJ2-2; tentatively, D is TRBD1 (6 bases). Trimming took 3 bases from V and 7 from J, leaving 13 bases between them. Germline V lookup: CDR1 SGHRS, CDR2 YFSETQ. The CDR3 runs to 14 residues. CDR3 amino acids: CASSSDGGGGELFF. CDR3 in DNA: TGCGCCAGCAGCTCGGATGGGGGCGGCGGGGAGCTGTTTTTT.

The CDR3 DNA reads TGTGCCAGCAGTTTAGGACAGGGGATCTACAATGAGCAGTTCTTC. It translates to CASSLGQGIYNEQFF. The V gene is TRBV28, the J gene TRBJ2-1; 9 bases fit TRBD1. J gave up 3 bases and V 2 bases, and 2 bases lay outside the gene matches. The germline CDR1 and CDR2 sequences are MDHEN and SYDVKM. CDR3 length: 15 residues.

The chain is built from TRBV7-9 and TRBJ1-6; 10 bases agree with TRBD1. The CDR3 sequence is 15 residues long. Germline CDR1 SEHNR, CDR2 FQNEAQ (reference sequence). Trimming took 5 bases from V and 9 from J; bases not matched to a gene: 7. The CDR3 nucleotides read TGTGCCAGCAGCACAGAGGACAGGGGGGTTTCACCCCTCCACTTT. This codes for CASSTEDRGVSPLHF.

This sequence joins TRBV7-8 and TRBJ2-3; D is possibly TRBD1 (6 bases). V lost 5 bases and J 0 bases, leaving 12 bases between the germline ends. The V gene's germline CDR1 is SGHVS and CDR2 FQNEAQ. This CDR3 comprises 15 residues. The CDR3 nucleotides are TGTGCCAGCAGCCCTCGACAGGCTAGCACAGATACGCAGTATTTT. Translation gives CASSPRQASTDTQYF.

This sequence joins TRBV5-1 and TRBJ2-2; 7 bases match TRBD1. The CDR3 totals 16 residues. V trimming: 4 bases; J trimming: 1 base; junction bases outside the gene matches: 7. Germline lookup yields CDR1 SGHRS and CDR2 YFSETQ. Written as DNA, the CDR3 is TGCGCCAGCAGCCAACAGGGGAGAGAGAACACCGGGGAGCTGTTTTTT. Encoded protein: CASSQQGRENTGELFF.

The chain recombines TRBV5-5 with TRBJ1-5; the D gene is possibly TRBD1 (5 bases). This CDR3 region has 16 residues. The V and J ends lost 1 base and 0 bases respectively, with 11 bases between them. The V gene's germline CDR1 is SGHKS and CDR2 YYEKEE (reference sequence). In DNA, the CDR3 is TGTGCCAGCAGCTTGACCGGACAATATAGCAATCAGCCCCAGCATTTT. Translation gives CASSLTGQYSNQPQHF. Full variable domain (outside the CDR3, taken from reference TRBV5-5 and TRBJ1-5): DAGVTQSPTHLIKTRGQQVTLRCSPISGHKSVSWYQQVLGQGPQFIFQYYEKEERGRGNFPDRFSARQFPNYSSELNVNALLLGDSALYLCASSLTGQYSNQPQHFGDGTRLSIL.

This chain connects TRBV2 to TRBJ1-2; D may be TRBD1 (5 bases). The CDR3 loop spans 13 amino acids. CDR1 SNHLY and CDR2 FYNNEI come from the germline V gene. Deletions cut 4 bases from V and 3 bases from J, with 9 bases between. As DNA, the CDR3 is TGTGCCAGCAGTGCTGGGGGGGACTATGGCTACACCTTC. Protein product: CASSAGGDYGYTF. Full variable domain (rest looked up from reference TRBV2 and TRBJ1-2): EPEVTQTPSHQVTQMGQEVILRCVPISNHLYFYWYRQILGQKVEFLVSFYNNEISEKSEIFDDQFSVERPDGSNFTLKIRSTKLEDSAMYFCASSAGGDYGYTFGSGTRLTVV.

The rearrangement joins TRBV23-1 to TRBJ1-3; TRBD1 matches 7 bases. TRBV23-1 carries the ORF label, with uncertain function. CDR3 length equals 23 residues. The junction had 24 bases not matched to a gene; V was cut back by 1 base and J by 0 bases. The CDR3 loop reads CASSQFPTRNIQQGPISGNTIYF. In nucleotides, the CDR3 is TGCGCCAGCAGTCAATTCCCCACGAGGAACATCCAACAGGGGCCGATCTCTGGAAACACCATATATTTT.

The V and J genes are TRBV19 and TRBJ2-3; 10 bases line up with TRBD1. The J segment lost 4 bases and the V segment lost 0 bases, leaving 10 bases of the junction unmatched. CDR1 is LNHDA, CDR2 SQIVND, per germline (reference sequence). This CDR3 is 18 amino acids long. The CDR3 protein is CASSIDQRTGGVADTQYF. The CDR3 nucleotides read TGTGCCAGTAGTATAGATCAGAGGACAGGGGGAGTCGCAGATACGCAGTATTTT.

V usage is TRBV5-4 and J usage is TRBJ2-2; D is possibly TRBD1 (6 bases). This CDR3 has 16 residues. The V end was cut by 2 bases, the J end by 0 bases, with 11 bases between. Per germline, CDR1 SGHNT and CDR2 YYREEE (reference sequence). The CDR3 is CASSFTGLANTGELFF. CDR3 nucleotides: TGTGCCAGCAGCTTCACAGGGCTTGCGAACACCGGGGAGCTGTTTTTT.

The chain joins TRBV7-8 to TRBJ2-1, with D possibly matching TRBD2 (6 bases). Trimming pared 0 bases from V and 5 bases from J, leaving 20 bases between. The CDR3 sequence is 18 residues long. Looked up from germline, CDR1 is SGHVS and CDR2 is FQNEAQ. The CDR3 DNA reads as TGTGCCAGCAGCTTAGCGCTAATAGGACTATACAAGGACAATGAGCAGTTCTTC. The encoded protein is CASSLALIGLYKDNEQFF.

The rearrangement uses TRBV3-1 (or the pseudogene TRBV3-2) and TRBJ2-1; D uncertain. Germline assignment: CDR1 LGHDT and CDR2 YNNKEL (reference sequence). The V end lost 1 base, the J end lost 0 bases, and 7 bases lay between the germline ends. The CDR3 is made up of 15 amino acids. The CDR3 nucleotides are TGTGCCAGCAGCCAAGTGCTCAGCTCCTACAATGAGCAGTTCTTC. Its translation: CASSQVLSSYNEQFF.

J is TRBJ2-2 and V is TRBV9, with TRBD2 matching over 9 bases. Germline V lookup: CDR1 SGDLS, CDR2 YYNGEE. V lost 5 bases to trimming and J lost 6 bases; unmatched junction nucleotides: 14. The CDR3 runs to 17 residues. The CDR3 loop reads CASSGRRAGGVAGELFF. CDR3 sequence (DNA): TGTGCCAGCAGTGGCCGTAGAGCGGGAGGTGTCGCCGGGGAGCTGTTTTTT.

The rearrangement links TRBV2 to TRBJ2-3, with D maybe TRBD1 (6 bases). CDR3 length: 15 amino acids. Germline assignment: CDR1 SNHLY and CDR2 FYNNEI. With 5 bases removed from V and 0 bases from J, the gap between germline ends came to 12 bases. The CDR3 sequence: CASSKGHPSTDTQYF. The CDR3 DNA reads TGTGCCAGCAGTAAGGGACACCCTAGCACAGATACGCAGTATTTT.

The V gene is TRBV19, the J gene TRBJ1-1, with 7 positions matching TRBD1. The V segment lost 7 bases and the J segment 2 bases; nucleotides outside the gene matches: 7. The CDR3 length is 14 residues. Germline V gene data show CDR1 as LNHDA and CDR2 as SQIVND (reference sequence). The CDR3 DNA reads TGTGCCAGTAACAAAGACAGGGCAAACACTGAAGCTTTCTTT. This translates into CASNKDRANTEAFF.

This clone was recorded only once. The genes are TRBV7-2 and TRBJ2-7, with 15 bases fitting TRBD2. Germline loops: CDR1 SGHTA, CDR2 FQGNSA. J gave up 5 bases and V 4 bases, and 6 bases lay outside the gene matches. The CDR3 runs 16 residues. The CDR3 DNA sequence: TGTGCCAGCAGCTCGGGGACTAGCGGGAGGATTGACGAGCAGTACTTC. It encodes CASSSGTSGRIDEQYF.

J is TRBJ2-5 and V is TRBV7-2, with D possibly TRBD1 on 6 matching bases. There are 14 residues in the CDR3. V was clipped by 5 bases and J by 1 base, with 11 bases between them. From germline, CDR1 is SGHTA and CDR2 FQGNSA. The CDR3 sequence: CASSLGASQETQYF. CDR3 coding DNA: TGTGCCAGCAGCCTGGGGGCCTCCCAAGAGACCCAGTACTTC.

This clone was detected only once. The chain combines TRBV5-6 with TRBJ1-2; 10 bases are a match to TRBD1. The length of the CDR3 is 16 residues. V was pared by 2 bases and J by 2 bases, with 6 bases of the junction left unmatched. Germline CDR1 reads SGHDT; CDR2 reads YYEEEE. This chain's CDR3 is CASSLPGQGINYGYTF. The CDR3 region has the DNA TGTGCCAGCAGCTTACCGGGACAGGGGATAAACTATGGCTACACCTTC. The entire variable domain, with the rest obtained from reference TRBV5-6 and TRBJ1-2, is as follows: DAGVTQSPTHLIKTRGQQVTLRCSPKSGHDTVSWYQQALGQGPQFIFQYYEEEERQRGNFPDRFSGHQFPNYSSELNVNALLLGDSALYLCASSLPGQGINYGYTFGSGTRLTVV.

The count of this clone is one. The chain has TRBV19 and TRBJ2-1; 8 nucleotides agree with TRBD1. Germline CDR1 LNHDA, CDR2 SQIVND (reference sequence). This CDR3 is built from 17 residues. Unmatched junction bases numbered 14, after V lost 6 bases and J lost 4 bases. CDR3: CASSNLAGTGLYNEQFF. The CDR3 DNA reads as TGTGCCAGTAGCAACCTAGCCGGGACAGGCTTGTACAATGAGCAGTTCTTC.